Following are 26 T cell receptor beta chains from one sample sequenced in a study of OX40 agonist ivuxolimab in advanced cancers. Some clones are missing from TCRdb's copy, which holds only in-frame ones; the method was immunoSEQ multiplex PCR. The sample holds 67,000 or so clones; 88% are singletons and the top ten take 1%. The source was CD4+ or CD8+ T cells sorted from blood, collected in a trial of the OX40 agonist ivuxolimab. The source of these receptors is an adult with an advanced solid tumor such as melanoma, head and neck, liver or kidney cancer.

The rearrangement links TRBV7-2 to TRBJ2-7; D possibly corresponds to TRBD2 (6 bases). Germline V gives CDR1 SGHTA, CDR2 FQGNSA. CDR3 length equals 17 residues. The V gene lost 1 base and the J gene lost 4 bases, with 20 bases spanning the gap. The CDR3 DNA reads TGTGCCAGCAGCTTAGATCCGCCTAGCGTCGGATCTTACGAGCAGTACTTC. It yields the protein CASSLDPPSVGSYEQYF.

This rearrangement joins TRBV7-2 to TRBJ2-3; D perhaps matches TRBD2 (7 bases). The CDR3 has 14 residues. Germline V CDR1 and CDR2: SGHTA, FQGNSA. Trimming cost V 1 base and J 6 bases, with 11 bases left between them. The CDR3, as DNA: TGTGCCAGCAGCTTAGTGGGGGGGCCGGATACGCAGTATTTT. The encoded protein is CASSLVGGPDTQYF. The full variable domain, completed using reference TRBV7-2 and TRBJ2-3, is GAGVSQSPSNKVTEKGKDVELRCDPISGHTALYWYRQSLGQGLEFLIYFQGNSAPDKSGLPSDRFSAERTGGSVSTLTIQRTQQEDSAVYLCASSLVGGPDTQYFGPGTRLTVL.

A few counts support this clone. The chain is built from TRBV6-1 and TRBJ2-1; TRBD1 or TRBD2 may be the D gene (6 bases each). Deletions cut 5 bases from V and 6 bases from J, with 17 bases between. The CDR3 is 15 amino acids. Germline V gene sequence: CDR1 MNHNS, CDR2 SASEGT. CDR3 bases: TGTGCCAGCAGTACTGACTGGGGGGCGGGCAATGAGCAGTTCTTC. This codes for CASSTDWGAGNEQFF.

This clone came up a few times. The chain has TRBV6-5 and TRBJ2-7; maybe TRBD2 (6 bases). Germline CDR1 reads MNHEY; CDR2 reads SVGAGI. V gave up 9 bases and J gave up 6 bases, with 18 bases separating them. CDR3 length equals 13 residues. The CDR3 reads CAREGVGLGEQYF. In nucleotides, the CDR3 is TGTGCCAGGGAGGGAGTTGGGTTGGGCGAGCAGTACTTC.

The rearrangement links TRBV6-6 to TRBJ2-3, with a weak D call TRBD2 (5 bases). The germline CDR1 and CDR2 sequences are MNHNY and SVGAGI (reference sequence). This CDR3 contains 14 residues. V dropped 2 bases and J dropped 2 bases, with 8 bases sitting between them. CDR3 region: CASSYEGNTDTQYF. The CDR3 DNA is TGTGCCAGCAGTTACGAGGGTAACACAGATACGCAGTATTTT.

V usage is TRBV9 and J usage is TRBJ2-7; D might be TRBD2 (6 bases). Trimming cost V 2 bases and J 5 bases, with 11 bases left between them. This CDR3 comprises 13 residues. Per germline, CDR1 SGDLS and CDR2 YYNGEE. The CDR3 sequence: CASSVAGGHEQYF. CDR3 in DNA: TGTGCCAGCAGCGTCGCCGGGGGACACGAGCAGTACTTC.

This clone occurred a few times. The V and J genes are TRBV2 and TRBJ2-7, with a weak D call TRBD1 (6 bases). Germline CDR1 reads SNHLY; CDR2 reads FYNNEI. This CDR3 has 14 amino acids. V was trimmed by 8 bases and J by 2 bases, leaving 16 bases between them. CDR3 nucleotides: TGTGCCAGCTCTCTACAGGGCCCAGCCTACGAGCAGTACTTC. It translates to CASSLQGPAYEQYF.

The chain recombines TRBV7-9 with TRBJ2-2; maybe TRBD2 (5 bases). Germline assignment: CDR1 SEHNR and CDR2 FQNEAQ (reference sequence). This CDR3 spans 14 amino acids. The germline V and J ends were trimmed by 9 bases and 0 bases, with 11 bases remaining between them. The CDR3 nucleotides read TGTGCCAGGAACGAGGGTCCGAACACCGGGGAGCTGTTTTTT. Its translation is CARNEGPNTGELFF.

This chain uses TRBV19 with TRBJ2-3, with 7 nucleotides matching TRBD2. The V segment lost 5 bases and the J segment 3 bases; nucleotides outside the gene matches: 8. CDR3 length: 15 residues. Germline values: CDR1 LNHDA, CDR2 SQIVND (reference sequence). The CDR3 protein is CASSPLAERTDTQYF. The CDR3 DNA is TGTGCCAGTAGTCCCCTAGCGGAGAGGACAGATACGCAGTATTTT.

The chain combines TRBV18 with TRBJ2-2; weak D call: TRBD1 (5 bases). Germline CDR1 is KGHSH and CDR2 is LQKENI. This CDR3 spans 16 amino acids. V lost 8 bases and J lost 0, with 16 bases in between. The CDR3 bases are TGTGCCAGCCCCGTCTCTCAGGGAACGAACACCGGGGAGCTGTTTTTT. Translating it yields CASPVSQGTNTGELFF.

The chain couples TRBV28 to TRBJ1-4; no definite D call. V was shortened by 3 bases and J by 8 bases, with 10 bases between the two germline ends. Germline V gene lookup returns CDR1 MDHEN and CDR2 SYDVKM. The CDR3 contains 13 residues. The CDR3 reads CASSFGGSEKLFF. Here the CDR3 DNA reads TGTGCCAGCAGTTTTGGAGGCTCCGAAAAACTGTTTTTT.

This chain uses TRBV2 with TRBJ2-1; D uncertain. The CDR3 has 11 amino acids. Germline-derived CDR1 and CDR2 are SNHLY and FYNNEI. V dropped 6 bases and J dropped 5 bases, with 5 bases sitting between them. DNA of the CDR3: TGTGCCAGCAGCCAAAACAATGAGCAGTTCTTC. Amino acid sequence: CASSQNNEQFF.

This clone was detected a few times. V gene TRBV2 combines with J gene TRBJ1-5; D remains unclear. V lost 0 bases, J lost 3 bases, and 6 bases lay in between. Looked up from germline, CDR1 is SNHLY and CDR2 is FYNNEI. The CDR3 extends over 14 amino acids. The CDR3 bases are TGTGCCAGCAGTGAAGCCGACACCAATCAGCCCCAGCATTTT. Its protein product is CASSEADTNQPQHF. Supplemented by reference TRBV2 and TRBJ1-5, the full variable domain reads EPEVTQTPSHQVTQMGQEVILRCVPISNHLYFYWYRQILGQKVEFLVSFYNNEISEKSEIFDDQFSVERPDGSNFTLKIRSTKLEDSAMYFCASSEADTNQPQHFGDGTRLSIL.

V gene TRBV7-2 combines with J gene TRBJ2-6; D unresolved. Deletions cut 6 bases from V and 2 bases from J, with 5 bases between. CDR3 length: 13 residues. From germline, CDR1 is SGHTA and CDR2 FQGNSA. CDR3 protein: CASRPPGANVLTF. Written as DNA, the CDR3 is TGTGCCAGCAGACCTCCTGGGGCCAACGTCCTGACTTTC.

This chain connects TRBV6-6 to TRBJ1-4; D remains ambiguous. The ends were cut back, 4 bases at V and 4 bases at J, with 7 bases in the middle. This CDR3 contains 13 residues. Germline CDR1 reads MNHNY; CDR2 reads SVGAGI (reference sequence). The CDR3 sequence is CASSSIINEKLFF. Here the CDR3 DNA reads TGTGCCAGCAGTTCCATTATTAATGAAAAACTGTTTTTT.

The chain is built from TRBV20-1 and TRBJ2-1; D unclear. The CDR3 is 11 amino acids. Germline V CDR1 and CDR2: DFQATT, SNEGSKA (reference sequence). The V gene lost 3 bases and the J gene lost 7 bases, with 7 bases spanning the gap. The CDR3 nucleotides read TGCAGTGCTAGTAGTGGGAATGAGCAGTTCTTC. Translated: CSASSGNEQFF.

The V gene is TRBV29-1, the J gene TRBJ2-2, with D perhaps TRBD2 (6 bases). Germline lookup yields CDR1 SQVTM and CDR2 ANQGSEA. This CDR3 is built from 14 residues. Trimming removed 6 bases from V and 3 bases from J, with 14 bases in between. The CDR3 nucleotides are TGCAGCGTCTACCAATCGGGAGACACCGGGGAGCTGTTTTTT. Translating gives CSVYQSGDTGELFF.

The rearrangement uses TRBV11-1 and TRBJ2-7; 10 positions agree with TRBD1. The CDR3 spans 14 residues. The V gene's germline CDR1 is SGHAT and CDR2 FQDESV (reference sequence). J lost 6 bases, V lost 7 bases, and 9 bases had no gene match. The CDR3 DNA reads TGTGCCAGCAATCCGGGGACAGGGGTACGCGAGCAGTACTTC. Protein product: CASNPGTGVREQYF.

The J gene is TRBJ2-1, the V gene TRBV18, with 7 bases aligning to TRBD2. The junction had 4 bases not matched to a gene; V was cut back by 0 bases and J by 2 bases. The CDR3 has 16 residues. Germline V gives CDR1 KGHSH, CDR2 LQKENI. The CDR3 loop reads CASSPPVGGTYNEQFF. The CDR3 DNA reads as TGTGCCAGCTCACCACCGGTGGGAGGGACCTACAATGAGCAGTTCTTC.

In this sample, this clone turned up once. J is TRBJ2-3 and V is TRBV19; TRBD2 matches 9 bases. CDR3 length: 14 residues. The V segment lost 4 bases and the J segment 5 bases; nucleotides outside the gene matches: 4. CDR1 and CDR2 (germline): LNHDA, SQIVND (reference sequence). The CDR3: CASSSGGAVDTQYF. CDR3 bases: TGTGCCAGTAGTAGCGGGGGGGCCGTAGATACGCAGTATTTT.

This clone was found a few times. CDR3 loop: CASSYSYEQFF. CDR3 in DNA: TGTGCCAGCAGTTACTCTTATGAGCAGTTCTTC. This sequence joins TRBV6-6 and TRBJ2-1; unclear D gene. Germline values: CDR1 MNHNY, CDR2 SVGAGI (reference sequence). This CDR3 has 11 residues. The V gene lost 0 bases and the J gene lost 8 bases, with 2 bases spanning the gap.

The CDR3 here is CASSHKRDSSYEQYF. The CDR3 DNA reads TGTGCCAGCAGTCACAAGCGGGACAGCTCCTACGAGCAGTACTTC. This chain links TRBV27 with TRBJ2-7; D tentatively fits TRBD1 or TRBD2 (7 bases each). Germline V gene lookup returns CDR1 MNHEY and CDR2 SMNVEV (reference sequence). The V gene lost 5 bases and the J gene lost 0 bases, with 14 bases spanning the gap. The CDR3 has 15 residues.

Only one count was recorded for this clone. The CDR3 sequence is CASSATGTYAVAFF. The CDR3, as DNA: TGTGCCAGCAGCGCCACGGGGACTTATGCTGTAGCTTTCTTT. The chain employs TRBV9 and TRBJ1-1, with D possibly matching TRBD1 (5 bases). The CDR3 totals 14 residues. V lost 3 bases to trimming and J lost 10 bases, with 19 bases between them. From germline, CDR1 is SGDLS and CDR2 YYNGEE. Full variable domain (missing parts from reference TRBV9 and TRBJ1-1): DSGVTQTPKHLITATGQRVTLRCSPRSGDLSVYWYQQSLDQGLQFLIQYYNGEERAKGNILERFSAQQFPDLHSELNLSSLELGDSALYFCASSATGTYAVAFFGQGTRLTVV.

The J gene is TRBJ2-7, the V gene TRBV9; 7 nucleotides align to TRBD2. The CDR3 spans 14 residues. Trimming at V came to 6 bases and at J to 2 bases, leaving 8 bases not matched to a gene. Germline V gives CDR1 SGDLS, CDR2 YYNGEE. The DNA of the CDR3 is TGTGCCAGCAACCTCGGGGGGTCTACCTACGAGCAGTACTTC. Protein: CASNLGGSTYEQYF.

This chain links TRBV29-1 with TRBJ2-1; TRBD2 agrees at 7 bases. Germline-derived CDR1 and CDR2 are SQVTM and ANQGSEA. V shed 4 bases, J shed 7 bases, and the junction held 4 bases outside the gene matches. CDR3 length: 12 residues. CDR3 loop: CSVGREGNEQFF. CDR3 DNA: TGCAGCGTTGGAAGGGAGGGAAATGAGCAGTTCTTC.

This rearrangement joins TRBV28 to TRBJ1-5; TRBD1 is a possible D gene (5 bases). The CDR3 runs to 14 residues. V dropped 10 bases and J dropped 0 bases, with 13 bases sitting between them. Germline V CDR1 and CDR2: MDHEN, SYDVKM. The CDR3 region is CATQWGFSNQPQHF. In DNA form, the CDR3 reads TGTGCCACGCAATGGGGGTTTAGCAATCAGCCCCAGCATTTT.